The next 12 T cell receptor beta chains were all read from a single sample in a study of beta chain features in type 1 diabetes. Antigens for these TCRs are unknown. Reverse transcription of all isolated RNA meant that expressed TCRB transcripts were sequenced. The repertoire was sequenced with immunoSEQ multiplex PCR; TCRdb's copy has only in-frame clones and lacks some. The sample lists about 160,000 clones; roughly 7.1% were seen once. Study conclusions and caveats: For Type 1 diabetes patients, all four CD4+ subsets carried TCRB CDR3s that were moderately but significantly shorter.

The sample was central memory CD4+ T cells from blood. These receptors were taken from a woman aged 35 to 49 with type 1 diabetes.

The genes are TRBV7-9 and TRBJ1-2, with no clear D. The CDR3 is made up of 13 amino acids. Germline CDR1 reads SEHNR; CDR2 reads FQNEAQ (reference sequence). Trimming pared 10 bases from V and 7 bases from J, leaving 19 bases between. The CDR3 region is CATMWRVLGGYTF. The CDR3 DNA sequence: TGTGCCACCATGTGGAGGGTCCTGGGTGGCTACACCTTC.

In this sample, this clone turned up a few times. This chain connects TRBV4-1 to TRBJ1-6; D is unresolved. V gave up 0 bases and J gave up 8 bases, with 11 bases separating them. Per the germline V gene, CDR1 is MGHRA and CDR2 is YSYEKL. The CDR3 totals 15 residues. Written as DNA, the CDR3 is TGCGCCAGCAGCCAAGATCGGGAGGGTTATTCACCCCTCCACTTT. This sequence encodes CASSQDREGYSPLHF.

This clone was observed a handful of times. The same CDR3 can be traced to other DNA sequences in this sample. The V call is TRBV18, the J call TRBJ1-2; D is possibly TRBD1 (5 bases). The CDR3 length is 14 residues. CDR1 is KGHSH, CDR2 LQKENI, per germline. Trimming cost V 6 bases and J 5 bases, with 16 bases left between them. CDR3 in amino acids: CASSPGRDPYGYTF. In DNA form, the CDR3 reads TGTGCCAGCTCTCCCGGGCGGGACCCGTATGGCTACACCTTC.

The rearrangement links TRBV7-9 to TRBJ2-4, with D maybe TRBD1 (5 bases). The CDR3 length is 16 residues. Germline CDR1 reads SEHNR; CDR2 reads FQNEAQ (reference sequence). Trimming took off 5 bases at V and 8 bases at J, with 22 bases between the two ends. CDR3 DNA: TGTGCCAGCAGCCGCCCGAAGGACAATTCGGCGGACATTCAGTACTTC. This sequence encodes CASSRPKDNSADIQYF.

This clone was detected only a few times. The V and J genes are TRBV9 and TRBJ2-1; the match to TRBD2 covers 7 bases. V dropped 4 bases and J dropped 3; count of bases not matched to a gene: 22. The germline V gene has CDR1 SGDLS and CDR2 YYNGEE. The CDR3 has 20 residues. Written as DNA, the CDR3 is TGTGCCAGCAGCCCCCACGGGGAGGGGAGGAGGGAAAGACACTACAATGAGCAGTTCTTC. Amino acid sequence: CASSPHGEGRRERHYNEQFF. Together with reference TRBV9 and TRBJ2-1, the CDR3 gives the full variable domain: DSGVTQTPKHLITATGQRVTLRCSPRSGDLSVYWYQQSLDQGLQFLIQYYNGEERAKGNILERFSAQQFPDLHSELNLSSLELGDSALYFCASSPHGEGRRERHYNEQFFGPGTRLTVL.

This clone turned up a few times. The V and J genes are TRBV7-2 and TRBJ2-1; perhaps TRBD2 as D (5 bases). V was cut by 2 bases and J by 1 base, with 9 bases left in between. This CDR3 contains 15 residues. Germline V lookup: CDR1 SGHTA, CDR2 FQGNSA. The CDR3 sequence: CASSLSGSSYNEQFF. DNA for the CDR3: TGTGCCAGCAGCTTAAGCGGTTCTTCCTACAATGAGCAGTTCTTC.

The chain employs TRBV5-4 and TRBJ2-7, with 9 positions matching TRBD2. The CDR3 runs 15 residues. Germline loops: CDR1 SGHNT, CDR2 YYREEE (reference sequence). Trimming at V came to 4 bases and at J to 5 bases, leaving 10 bases not matched to a gene. The CDR3 reads CASSRGRGLADEQYF. In DNA form, the CDR3 reads TGTGCCAGCAGCAGGGGCAGGGGACTAGCCGACGAGCAGTACTTC.

V is TRBV19 and J is TRBJ2-2, with TRBD1 matching 7 bases. The CDR3 sequence is 16 residues long. Germline V gene lookup returns CDR1 LNHDA and CDR2 SQIVND (reference sequence). With 4 bases clipped from V and 5 bases from J, the junction kept 10 bases outside the gene matches. The CDR3 bases are TGTGCCAGTAGTACCATCCAGGGCAGGGGGACCGGGGAGCTGTTTTTT. Amino acid sequence: CASSTIQGRGTGELFF.

The chain has TRBV6-4 and TRBJ2-3, with D perhaps matching TRBD2 (5 bases). Trimming pared 2 bases from V and 2 bases from J, leaving 11 bases between. The CDR3 is 15 residues long. Germline assignment: CDR1 MRHNA and CDR2 SNTAGT. The CDR3 nucleotides are TGTGCCAGCAGTGACGGAGGACTCAACACAGATACGCAGTATTTT. Its protein is CASSDGGLNTDTQYF.

The V call is TRBV11-3, the J call TRBJ2-2; D is possibly TRBD1 (6 bases). The CDR3 sequence is 18 residues long. CDR1 is SGHNT, CDR2 YENEEA, per germline. Trimming shortened V by 1 base and J by 0 bases, and 15 bases separated the two germline ends. Here the CDR3 reads CASSLGERDITNTGELFF. In DNA form, the CDR3 reads TGTGCCAGCAGCTTAGGGGAAAGGGACATTACGAACACCGGGGAGCTGTTTTTT.

This clone was counted at least ten times. The CDR3 reads CASSSRTSGYNEQFF. The DNA of the CDR3 is TGCGCCAGCAGCTCCAGGACTAGCGGCTACAATGAGCAGTTCTTC. V is TRBV5-1 and J is TRBJ2-1; TRBD2 agrees at 10 bases. Losses at the gene ends were 3 bases for V and 3 bases for J; bases not matched to a gene: 3. The CDR3 runs to 15 residues. Germline V gene sequence: CDR1 SGHRS, CDR2 YFSETQ.

This clone was seen a handful of times. One end of the junction is discordant with germline, which a read error may explain. This sample also contains other DNA sequences that code for the same CDR3. The gene calls are TRBV14 and TRBJ2-6, with a tentative D call TRBD1 (5 bases). From germline, CDR1 is SGHDN and CDR2 FVKESK. The length of the CDR3 is 15 residues. For the CDR3, the DNA is TGTGCCAGCAGCCCAGCTAGAACTGGGGCCAACGTCCTAACTTTC. This sequence encodes CASSPARTGANVLTF.